Shown below are 14 T cell receptor beta chains from a single sample sequenced in a study of T-cell memory formation after mild COVID-19. TCRdb fed the 5' RACE reads into MiXCR, producing one record per CDR3 protein. The table records 200,000 to 250,000 distinct CDR3 sequences, approximately 9% of them present only once. The sequencing sample was made of PBMCs or a T cell subset sorted from them (not recorded which). The receptors here all came from a man aged 18 to 29 who had mild COVID-19 (a few samples of this study predate the infection). Cell type and time point are not known.

The sample holds a few counts of this clonotype. The chain couples TRBV29-1 to TRBJ1-1, with D uncertain. V was shortened by 4 bases and J by 4 bases, with 13 bases between the two germline ends. This CDR3 contains 13 residues. The V gene's germline CDR1 is SQVTM and CDR2 ANQGSEA. CDR3 DNA: TGCAGCGTTGGTGACGGAGGGTTCACTGAAGCTTTCTTT. This gives the protein CSVGDGGFTEAFF.

The chain combines TRBV12-3 or TRBV12-4 with TRBJ1-2; a weak D match, TRBD1 (5 bases). This CDR3 is 13 amino acids long. V was cut by 2 bases and J by 7 bases, with 11 bases left in between. The CDR3 DNA reads as TGTGCCAGCAGTTTAAGAGGGGCCACTGGCTACACCTTC. Protein: CASSLRGATGYTF.

This clonotype occurred a few times. The V gene is TRBV5-1, the J gene TRBJ2-5; D unresolved. The germline gives CDR1 SGHRS, CDR2 YFSETQ. Trimming stripped 1 base from V and 2 bases from J, with 12 bases between. There are 15 residues in the CDR3. The CDR3 here is CASSLQAAPQETQYF. Written as DNA, the CDR3 is TGCGCCAGCAGCTTGCAGGCAGCACCTCAAGAGACCCAGTACTTC.

J is TRBJ2-1 and V is TRBV5-6; tentatively, D is TRBD2 (6 bases). This CDR3 has 12 amino acids. Germline CDR1 is SGHDT and CDR2 is YYEEEE. V gave up 4 bases and J gave up 7 bases, with 9 bases separating them. Here the CDR3 reads CASSRTKNEQFF. DNA for the CDR3: TGTGCCAGCAGCCGGACTAAGAATGAGCAGTTCTTC.

This clonotype was detected only once. The CDR3 loop reads CASSQDWGVAKNIQYF. CDR3 sequence (DNA): TGCGCCAGCAGCCAAGACTGGGGAGTAGCCAAAAACATTCAGTACTTC. V is TRBV4-1 and J is TRBJ2-4; D perhaps matches TRBD2 (5 bases). This CDR3 has 16 amino acids. Trimming removed 0 bases from V and 0 bases from J, with 9 bases in between. The V gene's germline CDR1 is MGHRA and CDR2 YSYEKL.

V usage is TRBV7-8 and J usage is TRBJ2-3, with D perhaps matching TRBD1 (6 bases). Germline V gene data show CDR1 as SGHVS and CDR2 as FQNEAQ. The germline V and J ends were trimmed by 5 bases and 2 bases, with 17 bases remaining between them. This CDR3 spans 16 amino acids. The CDR3: CASSRSNRATTDTQYF. For the CDR3, the DNA is TGTGCCAGCAGCCGATCTAACAGGGCCACCACAGATACGCAGTATTTT.

This clonotype has ten or more counts. The CDR3 nucleotides read TGTGCCAGCACCGCGGCCAGGAGCTCCTACGAGCAGTACTTC. Translation: CASTAARSSYEQYF. The rearrangement links TRBV7-6 to TRBJ2-7; D gene uncertain. V dropped 7 bases and J dropped 0 bases, with 13 bases sitting between them. Per the germline V gene, CDR1 is SGHVS and CDR2 is FNYEAQ. This CDR3 is built from 14 residues.

This clonotype was seen repeatedly, ten times or more. V usage is TRBV7-9 and J usage is TRBJ2-3; 7 nucleotides line up with TRBD2. This CDR3 has 14 residues. Trimming at V came to 5 bases and at J to 0 bases, leaving 2 bases not matched to a gene. In germline, CDR1 is SEHNR, CDR2 FQNEAQ (reference sequence). CDR3 region: CASSGRGSTDTQYF. The CDR3 coding sequence is TGTGCCAGCAGCGGGAGGGGTAGCACAGATACGCAGTATTTT.

This clonotype was observed a few times. The chain employs TRBV18 and TRBJ1-1, with TRBD1 as a possible D gene (6 bases). The CDR3 consists of 14 residues. Trimming shortened V by 3 bases and J by 3 bases, and 11 bases separated the two germline ends. Germline V gives CDR1 KGHSH, CDR2 LQKENI. This CDR3 is CASSPDRRDTEAFF. In DNA, the CDR3 is TGTGCCAGCTCACCTGACAGGCGGGACACTGAAGCTTTCTTT.

This clonotype came up a few times. V gene TRBV4-3 combines with J gene TRBJ2-5, with TRBD2 identical over 8 bases. Per the germline V gene, CDR1 is LGHNA and CDR2 is YSLEER. The CDR3 has 17 residues. With V trimmed by 1 base and J by 4 bases, 11 bases remained unmatched. In DNA, the CDR3 is TGCGCCAGCAGCCAAGGCAGTCCGCGGGGGGCGACAGAGACCCAGTACTTC. Translating it yields CASSQGSPRGATETQYF.

The gene calls are TRBV6-6 and TRBJ2-1, with D unresolved. The V and J ends lost 6 bases and 8 bases respectively, with 14 bases between them. The germline CDR1 and CDR2 sequences are MNHNY and SVGAGI (reference sequence). This CDR3 contains 13 residues. The CDR3 spells CASRYLVGDEQFF. In DNA form, the CDR3 reads TGTGCCAGCAGATATCTAGTTGGCGATGAGCAGTTCTTC.

The J gene is TRBJ2-5, the V gene TRBV7-2, with 9 bases matching TRBD2. Germline CDR1 and CDR2: SGHTA and FQGNSA. The J segment lost 3 bases and the V segment lost 1 base, leaving 3 bases of the junction unmatched. CDR3 length: 15 residues. Here the CDR3 reads CASSLVLAGKETQYF. The CDR3 DNA reads TGTGCCAGCAGCTTAGTCCTAGCGGGGAAAGAGACCCAGTACTTC.

This clonotype was counted between two and nine times. J is TRBJ2-7 and V is TRBV2, with TRBD2 as a possible D gene (7 bases). Germline CDR1 is SNHLY and CDR2 is FYNNEI. V dropped 3 bases and J dropped 5 bases, with 11 bases sitting between them. This CDR3 contains 13 residues. CDR3 amino acids: CASSEGGLHEQYF. In nucleotides, the CDR3 is TGTGCCAGCAGTGAGGGGGGGCTCCACGAGCAGTACTTC.

This clonotype was counted at least ten times. J is TRBJ2-7 and V is TRBV5-1; no definite D call. V lost 3 bases to trimming and J lost 2 bases, with 0 bases between them. The length of the CDR3 is 10 residues. The germline V gene has CDR1 SGHRS and CDR2 YFSETQ. In DNA, the CDR3 is TGCGCCAGCAGCTCCTACGAGCAGTACGTC. This translates into CASSSYEQYV.